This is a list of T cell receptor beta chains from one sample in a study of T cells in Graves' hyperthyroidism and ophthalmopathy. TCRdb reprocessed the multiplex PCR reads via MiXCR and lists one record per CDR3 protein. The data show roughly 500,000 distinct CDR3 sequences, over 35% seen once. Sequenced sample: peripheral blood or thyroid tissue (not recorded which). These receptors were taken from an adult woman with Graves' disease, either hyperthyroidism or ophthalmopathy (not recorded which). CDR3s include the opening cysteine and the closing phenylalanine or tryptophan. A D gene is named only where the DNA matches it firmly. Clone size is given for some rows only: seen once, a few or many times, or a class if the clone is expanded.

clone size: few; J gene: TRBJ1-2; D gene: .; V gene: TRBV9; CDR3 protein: CASSVARDGTNYGYTF; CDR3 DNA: TGTGCCAGCAGCGTAGCAAGAGACGGAACTAACTATGGCTACACCTTC
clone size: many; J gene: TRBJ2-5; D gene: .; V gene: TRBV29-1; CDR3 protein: CSVGRRDHLSQYF; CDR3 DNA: TGCAGCGTTGGTAGGAGAGACCATCTATCTCAGTACTTC
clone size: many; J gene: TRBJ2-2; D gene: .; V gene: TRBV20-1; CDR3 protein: CSAKYPRDFNTGELFF; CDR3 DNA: TGCAGTGCTAAGTACCCCCGGGACTTCAACACCGGGGAGCTGTTTTTT
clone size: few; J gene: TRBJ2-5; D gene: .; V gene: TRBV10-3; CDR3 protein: CAISDGGQNEETQYF; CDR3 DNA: TGTGCCATCAGCGACGGGGGTCAGAACGAAGAGACCCAGTACTTC
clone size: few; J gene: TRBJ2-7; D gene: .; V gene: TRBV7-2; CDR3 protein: CASSFSAREQYF; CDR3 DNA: TGTGCCAGCAGCTTCTCCGCCCGGGAGCAGTACTTC
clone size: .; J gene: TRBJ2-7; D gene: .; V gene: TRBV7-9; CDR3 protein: CASSLGAHLDHEQYF; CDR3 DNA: TGTGCCAGCAGCTTAGGGGCCCATTTGGACCACGAGCAGTACTTC
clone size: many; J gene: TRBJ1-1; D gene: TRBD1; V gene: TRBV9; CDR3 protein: CASSARGQTEAFF; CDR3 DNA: TGTGCCAGCTCGGCCAGGGGGCAAACTGAAGCTTTCTTT
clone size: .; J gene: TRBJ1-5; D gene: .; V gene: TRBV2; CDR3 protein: CATQRGSGGNQPQHF; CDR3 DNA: TGTGCCACCCAACGGGGGTCCGGGGGCAATCAGCCCCAGCATTTT
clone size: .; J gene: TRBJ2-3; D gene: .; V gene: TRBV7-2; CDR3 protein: CASSSGVTQYF; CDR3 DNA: TGTGCCAGCAGCAGTGGGGTTACGCAGTATTTT
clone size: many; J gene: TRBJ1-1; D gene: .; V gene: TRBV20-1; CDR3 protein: CSATRGGPAFF; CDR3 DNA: TGCAGTGCTACCCGGGGGGGACCAGCTTTCTTT
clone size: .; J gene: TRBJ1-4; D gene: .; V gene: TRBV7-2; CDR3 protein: CASSWTGTRNEKLFF; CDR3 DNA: TGTGCCAGCAGCTGGACCGGGACTAGGAATGAAAAACTGTTTTTT
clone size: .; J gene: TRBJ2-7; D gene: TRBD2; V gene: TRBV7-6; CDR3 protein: CASSSGLAGSYEQYF; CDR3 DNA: TGTGCCAGCAGCTCGGGACTAGCGGGATCTTACGAGCAGTACTTC
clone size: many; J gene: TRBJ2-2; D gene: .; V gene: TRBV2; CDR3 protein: CAGTTRTVVSGELFF; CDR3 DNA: TGTGCCGGGACCACTCGGACAGTCGTAAGCGGGGAGCTGTTTTTT
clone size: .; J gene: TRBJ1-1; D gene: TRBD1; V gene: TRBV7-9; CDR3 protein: CASSRDRGCTEAFF; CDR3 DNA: TGTGCCAGCAGCCGGGACAGGGGGTGCACTGAAGCTTTCTTT
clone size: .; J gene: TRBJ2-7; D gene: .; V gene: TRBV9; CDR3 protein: CASTPSGYEQYF; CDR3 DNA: TGTGCCAGCACCCCCTCTGGCTACGAGCAGTACTTC
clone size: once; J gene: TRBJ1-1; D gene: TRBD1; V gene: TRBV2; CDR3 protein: CASSYRGNMNTEAFF; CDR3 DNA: TGTGCCAGCAGTTACAGGGGAAACATGAACACTGAAGCTTTCTTT
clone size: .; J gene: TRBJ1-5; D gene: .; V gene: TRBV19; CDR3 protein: CASSISGWGNQPQHF; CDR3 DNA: TGTGCCAGTAGTATTTCCGGGTGGGGCAATCAGCCCCAGCATTTT
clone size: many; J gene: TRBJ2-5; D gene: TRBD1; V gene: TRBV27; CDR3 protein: CASSFHRGETQYF; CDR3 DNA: TGTGCCAGCAGTTTCCACAGGGGAGAGACCCAGTACTTC
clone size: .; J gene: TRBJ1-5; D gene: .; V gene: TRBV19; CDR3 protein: CASRPTGISNQPQHF; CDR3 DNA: TGTGCCAGTAGACCAACAGGGATCAGCAATCAGCCCCAGCATTTT
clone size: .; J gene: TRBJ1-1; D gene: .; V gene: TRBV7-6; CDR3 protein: CASSQMTARDTEAFF; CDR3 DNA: TGTGCCAGCAGCCAAATGACAGCGCGGGACACTGAAGCTTTCTTT